This T cell receptor beta chain emerged from a study of blood T cells in healthy people across ages. Then a second PCR, running roughly 7 to 12 cycles, was carried out with a sample-barcoded 5' primer and a J-beta primer mix. TCRdb reprocessed the 5' RACE reads via MiXCR and lists one record per CDR3 protein. Seen here are about 1.5 million distinct CDR3 sequences, approximately 42% observed once, and the top ten hold over 3.5%. This CDR3 has 17 amino acids. The V and J ends lost 3 bases and 3 bases respectively, with 19 bases between them. In germline, CDR1 is SGDLS, CDR2 YYNGEE. The receptor comes from a woman aged 18-29 years in good health. The rearrangement links TRBV9 to TRBJ1-3; maybe TRBD1 (6 bases). The sample consisted of blood. CDR3 DNA: TGTGCCAGCAGCGCAGTCGGACAGCCAGTTTATGGAAACACCATATATTTT. As protein: CASSAVGQPVYGNTIYF.